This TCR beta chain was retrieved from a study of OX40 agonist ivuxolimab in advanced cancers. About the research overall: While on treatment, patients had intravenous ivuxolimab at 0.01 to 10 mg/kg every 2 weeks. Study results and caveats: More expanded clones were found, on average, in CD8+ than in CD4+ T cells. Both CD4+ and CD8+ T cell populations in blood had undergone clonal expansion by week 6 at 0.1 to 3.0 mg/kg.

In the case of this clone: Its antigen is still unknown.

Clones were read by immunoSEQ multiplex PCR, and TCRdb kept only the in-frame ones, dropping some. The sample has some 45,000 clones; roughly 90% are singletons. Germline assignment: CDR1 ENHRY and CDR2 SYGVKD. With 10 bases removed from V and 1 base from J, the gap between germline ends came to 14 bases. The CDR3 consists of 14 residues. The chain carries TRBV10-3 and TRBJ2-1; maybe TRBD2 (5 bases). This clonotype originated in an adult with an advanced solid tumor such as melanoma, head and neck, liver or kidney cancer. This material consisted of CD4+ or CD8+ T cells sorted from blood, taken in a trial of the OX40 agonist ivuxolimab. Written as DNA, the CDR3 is TGTGCCACCGGAACCCGGGGATCCTACAATGAGCAGTTCTTC. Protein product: CATGTRGSYNEQFF.